Below are 26 T cell receptor beta chains sequenced from a single sample in a study of cytomegalovirus exposure and HLA in healthy donors. The PCR ran on 60 Vbeta and 13 Jbeta primers. The assay was immunoSEQ multiplex PCR, and TCRdb's table has in-frame clones only and misses some. The sample table includes tens of thousands of clones. Sequencing input: PBMCs. The receptors stem from a male donor in good health and CMV-seronegative.

The chain carries TRBV5-1 and TRBJ2-6, with TRBD1 matching 8 bases. The CDR3 spans 18 residues. CDR1 SGHRS and CDR2 YFSETQ come from the germline V gene. The V segment lost 0 bases and the J segment 0 bases; nucleotides outside the gene matches: 5. The DNA of the CDR3 is TGCGCCAGCAGCTTGGACCAGGGGGCCGGCTCTGGGGCCAACGTCCTGACTTTC. Translating gives CASSLDQGAGSGANVLTF. The variable domain in full, completed from reference TRBV5-1 and TRBJ2-6, reads KAGVTQTPRYLIKTRGQQVTLSCSPISGHRSVSWYQQTPGQGLQFLFEYFSETQRNKGNFPGRFSGRQFSNSRSEMNVSTLELGDSALYLCASSLDQGAGSGANVLTFGAGSRLTVL.

V gene TRBV5-1 combines with J gene TRBJ1-4; 8 bases agree with TRBD1. This CDR3 comprises 19 residues. The V segment lost 0 bases and the J segment 2 bases; nucleotides outside the gene matches: 12. Germline CDR1 SGHRS, CDR2 YFSETQ. The CDR3 here is CASSLGAQGARFTNEKLFF. CDR3 nucleotide sequence: TGCGCCAGCAGCTTGGGAGCGCAGGGGGCGCGTTTTACTAATGAAAAACTGTTTTTT.

This rearrangement joins TRBV6-1 to TRBJ2-6, with 8 positions matching TRBD1. After removal of 8 bases from V and 2 bases from J, the junction contained 5 bases not matched to a gene. The CDR3 runs 15 residues. Germline V CDR1 and CDR2: MNHNS, SASEGT. This chain's CDR3 is CASQTGEAGANVLTF. CDR3 coding DNA: TGTGCCAGCCAGACAGGGGAGGCTGGGGCCAACGTCCTGACTTTC.

This sequence joins TRBV2 and TRBJ1-1; D unresolved. With 6 bases removed from V and 0 bases from J, the gap between germline ends came to 8 bases. The CDR3 has 13 amino acids. CDR1 SNHLY and CDR2 FYNNEI come from the germline V gene. The CDR3 reads CASRAILNTEAFF. For the CDR3, the DNA is TGTGCCAGCAGGGCCATACTGAACACTGAAGCTTTCTTT.

The chain uses TRBV7-9 and TRBJ2-7; possible D gene TRBD1, 6 bases. Trimming removed 5 bases from V and 4 bases from J, with 18 bases in between. This CDR3 has 15 amino acids. Germline values: CDR1 SEHNR, CDR2 FQNEAQ (reference sequence). Here the CDR3 DNA reads TGTGCCAGCAGCCGAGCCGGACAGTTTTCGTACGAGCAGTACTTC. This gives the protein CASSRAGQFSYEQYF.

The CDR3 protein is CASSHSRGTGGGEQYF. The CDR3 nucleotides read TGCGCCAGCAGCCACAGCCGTGGGACAGGGGGCGGAGAGCAGTACTTC. The chain recombines TRBV4-3 with TRBJ2-7; TRBD1 aligns across 12 bases. In germline, CDR1 is LGHNA, CDR2 YSLEER. The CDR3 runs 16 residues. V gave up 3 bases and J gave up 7 bases; unmatched junction bases: 10.

The rearrangement uses TRBV30 and TRBJ2-5, with D perhaps TRBD1 (6 bases). The CDR3 runs 14 residues. Trimming left V 2 bases short and J 5 bases short, with 15 bases between. Germline V CDR1 and CDR2: GTSNPN, SVGIG (reference sequence). The CDR3 DNA sequence: TGTGCCTGGAGTAACCAGGGGTTTGCGGAGACCCAGTACTTC. Translating it yields CAWSNQGFAETQYF.

In the case of this clone: At one end, the junction sequence differs from germline, possibly due to a read error. The chain is built from TRBV6-1 and TRBJ2-1; D not resolved. There are 16 residues in the CDR3. Germline assignment: CDR1 MNHNS and CDR2 SASEGT. In DNA, the CDR3 is TGTGCCAGCAGTGCTTTGACTGCAAGCTCCGACAATGAGCAGTTCTTC. Translating gives CASSALTASSDNEQFF.

The rearrangement links TRBV7-3 to TRBJ2-1, with 10 nucleotides matching TRBD1. CDR3 size: 17 residues. V lost 5 bases, J lost 5 bases, and 12 bases stayed unmatched. Germline V gene lookup returns CDR1 SGHTA and CDR2 FQGTGA. This chain's CDR3 is CASSPTDGTGADNEQFF. CDR3 coding DNA: TGTGCCAGCAGCCCGACCGATGGGACAGGGGCCGACAATGAGCAGTTCTTC.

The genes are TRBV5-1 and TRBJ2-3, with D uncertain. V lost 4 bases to trimming and J lost 2 bases, with 8 bases between them. The CDR3 is 13 amino acids. Germline V gives CDR1 SGHRS, CDR2 YFSETQ. The CDR3 loop is CASSPPVTDTQYF. The CDR3 DNA sequence: TGCGCCAGCAGCCCTCCAGTCACAGATACGCAGTATTTT.

This chain links TRBV29-1 with TRBJ2-5, with 9 bases identical to TRBD1. Germline lookup yields CDR1 SQVTM and CDR2 ANQGSEA. Losses at the gene ends were 6 bases for V and 5 bases for J; bases not matched to a gene: 7. CDR3 length: 13 residues. DNA of the CDR3: TGCAGCGTCACGGGACAGGGAGGTGAGACCCAGTACTTC. It translates to CSVTGQGGETQYF.

The chain joins TRBV4-3 to TRBJ1-6, with D uncertain. Germline loops: CDR1 LGHNA, CDR2 YSLEER. Deletions cut 0 bases from V and 7 bases from J, with 10 bases between. The CDR3 is made up of 15 amino acids. The CDR3 coding sequence is TGCGCCAGCAGCCAAGATAACCACCGGAATTCACCCCTCCACTTT. It translates to CASSQDNHRNSPLHF.

This chain joins TRBV5-6 and TRBJ2-4; possibly TRBD2 for D (5 bases). The CDR3 is 14 amino acids. CDR1 SGHDT and CDR2 YYEEEE come from the germline V gene. V was clipped by 0 bases and J by 2 bases, with 6 bases between them. CDR3 region: CASSLGGPKNIQYF. As DNA, the CDR3 is TGTGCCAGCAGCTTGGGAGGGCCCAAAAACATTCAGTACTTC. Full variable domain (remainder filled in from reference TRBV5-6 and TRBJ2-4): DAGVTQSPTHLIKTRGQQVTLRCSPKSGHDTVSWYQQALGQGPQFIFQYYEEEERQRGNFPDRFSGHQFPNYSSELNVNALLLGDSALYLCASSLGGPKNIQYFGAGTRLSVL.

This chain connects TRBV6-5 to TRBJ2-5; 7 nucleotides match TRBD2. Germline CDR1 and CDR2: MNHEY and SVGAGI. CDR3 length: 12 amino acids. V dropped 6 bases and J dropped 4; count of bases not matched to a gene: 2. The DNA of the CDR3 is TGTGCCAGCAGCCCGGGGGGAGAGACCCAGTACTTC. It specifies CASSPGGETQYF.

For the CDR3, the DNA is TGTGCCTGGAGTCTACAGGGGGTCTCCTACGAGCAGTACTTC. Translated, it gives CAWSLQGVSYEQYF. The chain combines TRBV30 with TRBJ2-7; 8 bases are shared with TRBD1. Per germline, CDR1 GTSNPN and CDR2 SVGIG (reference sequence). The CDR3 loop spans 14 amino acids. Trimming took 2 bases from V and 0 from J; bases not matched to a gene: 3.

The rearrangement links TRBV11-2 to TRBJ2-1, with unresolved D. The CDR3 loop spans 12 amino acids. V dropped 5 bases and J dropped 9 bases, with 11 bases sitting between them. Germline values: CDR1 SGHAT, CDR2 FQNNGV. In nucleotides, the CDR3 is TGTGCCAGCAGCGTAACTGAGGTTGAGCAGTTCTTC. The encoded protein is CASSVTEVEQFF.

To note about this clone: No DNA is shown, since the ends of the CDR3 on it are uncertain; the CDR3 is the one TCRdb lists. The sample carries other DNA sequences with the same CDR3. The genes are TRBV30 and TRBJ1-6; TRBD1 is taken as the D call from the table, unchecked against the DNA. With termini counted, the CDR3 has 15 amino acids. Germline V lookup: CDR1 GTSNPN, CDR2 SVGIG (reference sequence). CDR3 protein: CAGSVGAGANSPLHF.

The chain couples TRBV28 to TRBJ1-5; 8 bases fit TRBD1. Losses at the gene ends were 1 base for V and 0 bases for J; bases not matched to a gene: 17. CDR3 length: 21 amino acids. CDR1 and CDR2 (germline): MDHEN, SYDVKM. The CDR3 nucleotides are TGTGCCAGCAGTTTATCCGCGGGGCAGGGGGCAAGTTCCGATAGCAATCAGCCCCAGCATTTT. As protein: CASSLSAGQGASSDSNQPQHF.

This chain connects TRBV4-2 to TRBJ2-6, with TRBD2 matching 8 bases. Germline CDR1 is LGHNA and CDR2 is YNFKEQ. The CDR3 has 19 residues. J lost 0 bases, V lost 0 bases, and 7 bases had no gene match. In DNA form, the CDR3 reads TGTGCCAGCAGCCAAGAAACTAGCGGTCGCACCTCTGGGGCCAACGTCCTGACTTTC. Translated, it gives CASSQETSGRTSGANVLTF.

The V and J genes are TRBV11-2 and TRBJ1-1; maybe TRBD1 (5 bases). V was shortened by 7 bases and J by 0 bases, with 12 bases between the two germline ends. The CDR3 totals 14 residues. CDR1 is SGHAT and CDR2 is FQNNGV in the germline V gene. The CDR3 loop is CASTMTVMNTEAFF. CDR3 DNA sequence: TGTGCCAGCACAATGACAGTTATGAACACTGAAGCTTTCTTT.

CDR3 region: CATSRGTGANVLTF. In nucleotides, the CDR3 is TGTGCCACCTCGAGGGGGACTGGGGCCAACGTCCTGACTTTC. V usage is TRBV15 and J usage is TRBJ2-6, with a weak D call TRBD1 (6 bases). Germline V CDR1 and CDR2: LNHNV, YYDKDF (reference sequence). The V and J ends lost 8 bases and 2 bases respectively, with 10 bases between them. The CDR3 spans 14 residues.

The chain carries TRBV28 and TRBJ2-2; 7 bases are shared with TRBD1. The CDR3 contains 15 residues. Germline lookup yields CDR1 MDHEN and CDR2 SYDVKM. Germline trimming cut 3 bases from V and 4 bases from J; bases unmatched to any gene: 5. The CDR3 region is CASSFGYRGTGELFF. Here the CDR3 DNA reads TGTGCCAGCAGTTTCGGCTACAGGGGCACCGGGGAGCTGTTTTTT.

V is TRBV6-5 and J is TRBJ2-5; 9 bases align to TRBD1. Germline values: CDR1 MNHEY, CDR2 SVGAGI. The CDR3 is 14 amino acids. V lost 2 bases and J lost 2; bases outside the gene matches: 0. For the CDR3, the DNA is TGTGCCAGCAGTTACGGACAGGGGCAAGAGACCCAGTACTTC. This translates into CASSYGQGQETQYF.

V usage is TRBV6-5 and J usage is TRBJ2-5; D might be TRBD2 (6 bases). The germline V gene encodes CDR1 MNHEY and CDR2 SVGAGI. This CDR3 has 15 residues. Trimming left V 0 bases short and J 5 bases short, with 13 bases between. CDR3 region: CASSYSSGGGETQYF. CDR3 sequence (DNA): TGTGCCAGCAGTTACTCGAGTGGTGGGGGGGAGACCCAGTACTTC.

The chain combines TRBV4-3 with TRBJ2-1, with 7 bases matching TRBD1. Germline trimming cut 4 bases from V and 4 bases from J; bases unmatched to any gene: 7. Germline CDR1 reads LGHNA; CDR2 reads YSLEER. CDR3 length equals 15 residues. The CDR3 coding sequence is TGCGCCAGCAGCCCAGACCGGGACAGATACAATGAGCAGTTCTTC. As protein: CASSPDRDRYNEQFF.

V gene TRBV7-3 combines with J gene TRBJ2-7, with D perhaps matching TRBD1 (6 bases). CDR1 is SGHTA and CDR2 is FQGTGA in the germline V gene. This CDR3 has 15 amino acids. The germline V and J ends were trimmed by 0 bases and 2 bases, with 11 bases remaining between them. Written as DNA, the CDR3 is TGTGCCAGCAGCTTAACTCCGGGACACGCCTACGAGCAGTACTTC. Amino acids: CASSLTPGHAYEQYF.